A single sample is the source of the 23 T cell receptor beta chains below, sequenced in a study of shared clonotypes between healthy human individuals. Naivety among CD8 cells was defined by CD45RO negativity and positive CCR7 selection, thereby excluding terminally differentiated effector memory CD45RA+ cells. Repertoires were generated with immunoSEQ multiplex PCR, while TCRdb's copy carries only in-frame clones and drops some. Of around 1,900,000 clones in the sample, just over 90% were seen once. Specimen: naive CD8+ T cells from PBMCs. The source is a young man in good health. Some clones in this sample may be carry-over from other donors' samples.

The chain recombines TRBV14 with TRBJ2-3; 12 bases match TRBD1. V was clipped by 4 bases and J by 6 bases; unmatched bases: 8. Germline CDR1 is SGHDN and CDR2 is FVKESK. The CDR3 is 16 amino acids. The CDR3 reads CASSRVRDRGLDTQYF. Written as DNA, the CDR3 is TGTGCCAGCAGCCGAGTCCGGGACAGGGGGCTGGATACGCAGTATTTT.

The genes are TRBV2 and TRBJ2-1; unclear D gene. The V and J ends lost 2 bases and 7 bases respectively, with 12 bases between them. Germline V CDR1 and CDR2: SNHLY, FYNNEI. This CDR3 spans 14 amino acids. CDR3 nucleotide sequence: TGTGCCAGCAGTGAAAGGCCCATCGAGAATGAGCAGTTCTTC. It translates to CASSERPIENEQFF.

The chain combines TRBV4-2 with TRBJ2-3; D gene ambiguous. Germline CDR1 LGHNA, CDR2 YNFKEQ. This CDR3 comprises 19 residues. V lost 0 bases, J lost 0 bases, and 19 bases lay in between. The CDR3 protein is CASSQDPALGTTSTDTQYF. The CDR3 DNA reads TGTGCCAGCAGCCAAGACCCCGCACTCGGAACAACTAGCACAGATACGCAGTATTTT.

J is TRBJ2-5 and V is TRBV28; D ambiguous. The CDR3 contains 13 residues. Germline values: CDR1 MDHEN, CDR2 SYDVKM. V gave up 1 base and J gave up 1 base, with 4 bases separating them. CDR3 in DNA: TGTGCCAGCAGTTTATTCACCCAAGAGACCCAGTACTTC. Its protein product is CASSLFTQETQYF.

This clone was found once. The V gene is TRBV12-5, the J gene TRBJ2-1; D is possibly TRBD1 (5 bases). The CDR3 consists of 18 residues. The V gene lost 0 bases and the J gene lost 0 bases, with 15 bases spanning the gap. Germline CDR1 reads LGHNT; CDR2 reads FRNRAP. The CDR3 reads CASGLVRPQGDSYNEQFF. The CDR3 region has the DNA TGTGCTAGTGGTTTGGTACGGCCTCAGGGTGACTCCTACAATGAGCAGTTCTTC. The full variable domain, in which reference TRBV12-5 and TRBJ2-1 provide the parts outside the CDR3, is DARVTQTPRHKVTEMGQEVTMRCQPILGHNTVFWYRQTMMQGLELLAYFRNRAPLDDSGMPKDRFSAEMPDATLATLKIQPSEPRDSAVYFCASGLVRPQGDSYNEQFFGPGTRLTVL.

V is TRBV7-9 and J is TRBJ2-7; 12 bases align to TRBD2. CDR3 size: 17 residues. V gave up 5 bases and J gave up 1 base; unmatched junction bases: 9. Germline loops: CDR1 SEHNR, CDR2 FQNEAQ (reference sequence). CDR3 nucleotides: TGTGCCAGCAGCCAAGGACCCCTAGCGGGAGGGTCCTACGAGCAGTACTTC. As protein: CASSQGPLAGGSYEQYF.

CDR3 nucleotides: TGTGCCACCAGCAGAGGGGGGTTTATCAGCAATCAGCCCCAGCATTTT. This translates into CATSRGGFISNQPQHF. The chain links TRBV15 to TRBJ1-5, with D perhaps matching TRBD1 (5 bases). From germline, CDR1 is LNHNV and CDR2 YYDKDF (reference sequence). This CDR3 spans 16 amino acids. V lost 1 base to trimming and J lost 1 base, with 11 bases between them. The full variable domain, completed using reference TRBV15 and TRBJ1-5, is DAMVIQNPRYQVTQFGKPVTLSCSQTLNHNVMYWYQQKSSQAPKLLFHYYDKDFNNEADTPDNFQSRRPNTSFCFLDIRSPGLGDTAMYLCATSRGGFISNQPQHFGDGTRLSIL.

A word on this clone: Other nucleotide sequences in the sample specify the same CDR3. The chain joins TRBV19 to TRBJ1-1; D remains ambiguous. This CDR3 is built from 13 residues. The germline V gene has CDR1 LNHDA and CDR2 SQIVND (reference sequence). Trimming took off 3 bases at V and 4 bases at J, with 9 bases between the two ends. The CDR3 nucleotides are TGTGCCAGTAGTATTCTGGGTTCCACTGAAGCTTTCTTT. This codes for CASSILGSTEAFF. Filled out from reference TRBV19 and TRBJ1-1, the complete variable domain reads DGGITQSPKYLFRKEGQNVTLSCEQNLNHDAMYWYRQDPGQGLRLIYYSQIVNDFQKGDIAEGYSVSREKKESFPLTVTSAQKNPTAFYLCASSILGSTEAFFGQGTRLTVV.

This clone appeared a single time. The chain carries TRBV25-1 and TRBJ2-5; 7 nucleotides match TRBD2. The V gene end was trimmed by 5 bases and the J gene end by 2 bases; junction bases not matched to a gene: 2. The germline gives CDR1 MGHDK, CDR2 SYGVNS. CDR3 size: 13 residues. The CDR3: CASSWGGQETQYF. The CDR3 DNA reads as TGTGCCAGCAGTTGGGGGGGTCAAGAGACCCAGTACTTC.

The genes are TRBV4-3 and TRBJ2-1; D might be TRBD2 (5 bases). This CDR3 has 18 amino acids. The germline gives CDR1 LGHNA, CDR2 YSLEER. The germline V and J ends were trimmed by 0 bases and 6 bases, with 21 bases remaining between them. CDR3 protein: CASSQDGGRHGGINEQFF. The CDR3 region has the DNA TGCGCCAGCAGCCAAGATGGTGGGAGACACGGAGGCATCAATGAGCAGTTCTTC.

V is TRBV5-8 and J is TRBJ2-7; 9 nucleotides match TRBD2. CDR1 and CDR2 (germline): SGHTS, YDEGEE. The junction had 4 bases not matched to a gene; V was cut back by 4 bases and J by 2 bases. The CDR3 contains 14 residues. The CDR3 is CASSLGLATYEQYF. In DNA form, the CDR3 reads TGTGCCAGCAGCCTCGGACTAGCGACCTACGAGCAGTACTTC.

The chain couples TRBV6-1 to TRBJ1-6; D is unresolved. V was trimmed by 7 bases and J by 5 bases, leaving 12 bases between them. The CDR3 extends over 14 amino acids. The V gene's germline CDR1 is MNHNS and CDR2 SASEGT. The CDR3 sequence is CASTPTGHNSPLHF. Here the CDR3 DNA reads TGTGCCAGCACCCCAACCGGGCATAATTCACCCCTCCACTTT.

The J gene is TRBJ2-1, the V gene TRBV7-9; 7 bases line up with TRBD2. The CDR3 loop spans 18 amino acids. The junction had 14 bases not matched to a gene; V was cut back by 6 bases and J by 0 bases. Germline CDR1 and CDR2: SEHNR and FQNEAQ (reference sequence). The CDR3 spells CASRHTTPSGSSYNEQFF. CDR3 nucleotide sequence: TGTGCCAGCAGACACACGACCCCTAGCGGAAGCTCCTACAATGAGCAGTTCTTC.

The chain uses TRBV7-3 and TRBJ2-2; 10 bases are shared with TRBD1. J gave up 0 bases and V 5 bases, and 9 bases lay outside the gene matches. Germline values: CDR1 SGHTA, CDR2 FQGTGA. This CDR3 has 18 residues. The CDR3 DNA reads TGTGCCAGCAGCCCGACAGGGGGCGAAACCGCGAACACCGGGGAGCTGTTTTTT. Its protein is CASSPTGGETANTGELFF.

The rearrangement links TRBV7-2 to TRBJ2-7, with a weak D call TRBD2 (5 bases). The CDR3 totals 15 residues. The ends were cut back, 5 bases at V and 1 base at J, with 15 bases in the middle. Germline V gene data show CDR1 as SGHTA and CDR2 as FQGNSA. The chain's CDR3 is CASSALDTNSYEQYF. The CDR3 DNA follows: TGTGCCAGCAGCGCACTAGACACAAATTCCTACGAGCAGTACTTC.

The DNA for the CDR3 is TGTGCCAGTAGGAACGGCCCAGATACGCAGTATTTT. Protein product: CASRNGPDTQYF. V gene TRBV19 combines with J gene TRBJ2-3; D is undetermined. In germline, CDR1 is LNHDA, CDR2 SQIVND (reference sequence). V was pared by 6 bases and J by 4 bases, with 8 bases between. This CDR3 spans 12 amino acids.

Notes on this clone: In the same sample, other DNA sequences code for this CDR3. The genes are TRBV4-3 and TRBJ1-5; no firm D call. Germline CDR1 LGHNA, CDR2 YSLEER. With 0 bases removed from V and 2 bases from J, the gap between germline ends came to 8 bases. The CDR3 is 15 amino acids. The CDR3 region is CASSQDPKGNQPQHF. Here the CDR3 DNA reads TGCGCCAGCAGCCAAGATCCGAAGGGCAATCAGCCCCAGCATTTT.

The V call is TRBV9, the J call TRBJ2-3, with D possibly TRBD1 on 5 matching bases. Trimming stripped 2 bases from V and 4 bases from J, with 20 bases between. CDR3 length equals 17 residues. CDR1 and CDR2 from the germline V gene are SGDLS and YYNGEE. The CDR3 DNA follows: TGTGCCAGCAGCGTCGAGAAGGGGCCTATGGTAGCAGATACGCAGTATTTT. Residues: CASSVEKGPMVADTQYF.

The genes are TRBV7-9 and TRBJ1-1; 7 bases line up with TRBD1. The CDR3 loop spans 15 amino acids. Germline lookup yields CDR1 SEHNR and CDR2 FQNEAQ (reference sequence). Trimming removed 5 bases from V and 2 bases from J; junction bases left unmatched: 8. The CDR3 sequence: CASSGTGQRNTEAFF. As DNA, the CDR3 is TGTGCCAGCAGCGGAACGGGACAGAGAAACACTGAAGCTTTCTTT.

This clone was detected only once. This sequence joins TRBV6-5 and TRBJ2-3, with no clear D. From germline, CDR1 is MNHEY and CDR2 SVGAGI. V lost 9 bases to trimming and J lost 6 bases, with 13 bases between them. The length of the CDR3 is 12 residues. CDR3: CARGAIRDTQYF. CDR3 DNA sequence: TGTGCCAGGGGTGCTATACGCGATACGCAGTATTTT.

The V and J genes are TRBV28 and TRBJ2-7, with D maybe TRBD1 (5 bases). The CDR3 length is 14 residues. V was clipped by 2 bases and J by 4 bases, with 12 bases between them. Per germline, CDR1 MDHEN and CDR2 SYDVKM. As DNA, the CDR3 is TGTGCCAGCAGTTTAAGAGGCCAGGGATACGAGCAGTACTTC. Protein product: CASSLRGQGYEQYF. Using reference TRBV28 and TRBJ2-7 for the parts outside the CDR3, the full variable domain is DVKVTQSSRYLVKRTGEKVFLECVQDMDHENMFWYRQDPGLGLRLIYFSYDVKMKEKGDIPEGYSVSREKKERFSLILESASTNQTSMYLCASSLRGQGYEQYFGPGTRLTVT.

On this clone itself: Additional DNA sequences in this sample encode the identical CDR3. The rearrangement uses TRBV28 and TRBJ1-2; a weak D match, TRBD1 (6 bases). The germline V gene has CDR1 MDHEN and CDR2 SYDVKM. The CDR3 totals 13 residues. V dropped 6 bases and J dropped 5 bases, with 13 bases sitting between them. The CDR3 DNA is TGTGCCAGCAGGACCAGGGGTAGTTATGGCTACACCTTC. Amino acid sequence: CASRTRGSYGYTF.

The V gene is TRBV29-1, the J gene TRBJ2-2; 7 nucleotides line up with TRBD1. The CDR3 runs to 14 residues. V was pared by 7 bases and J by 6 bases, with 11 bases of the junction left unmatched. Germline V gene sequence: CDR1 SQVTM, CDR2 ANQGSEA. The CDR3 region is CSAPTGAAPGELFF. The CDR3 DNA follows: TGCAGCGCACCCACAGGGGCCGCCCCCGGGGAGCTGTTTTTT.